The present T cell receptor beta chain was sequenced within a study of shared clonotypes between healthy human individuals. Study-wide background: Researchers assigned three CD4 naive, three CD4 memory, two CD8 naive and one CD8 memory plate to each donor.

A remark on this clone: As yet, its antigen is unknown.

Assay execution took place at the deep level. Profiling relied on immunoSEQ multiplex PCR, and the TCRdb table lists in-frame clones only, not all of them. The table has about 1 million clones, roughly 80% seen once. In the CD4+ fraction, cells were divided into CD45RA+ naive and CD45RA-negative memory subsets. The V gene's germline CDR1 is MNHNS and CDR2 SASEGT. The CDR3 extends over 15 amino acids. The V gene lost 6 bases and the J gene lost 2 bases, with 14 bases spanning the gap. Study-level results: Naive subsets, compared against memory subsets, generally had larger estimated richness values.

Sequencing was performed on memory CD4+ T cells sorted from blood. Regarding subset: CD45RA-negative fraction. The chain uses TRBV6-1 and TRBJ1-3; D is uncertain. The source of this sequence is a man aged 18 to 30 in good health. The CDR3 region is CASRDEPGAGNTIYF. CDR3 nucleotides: TGTGCCAGCAGGGATGAACCCGGGGCTGGAAACACCATATATTTT.